This T cell receptor (beta chain) derives from a study of T cell clonotyping in hematopoietic cell transplantation. The CDR3 runs 15 residues. Germline values: CDR1 SEHNR, CDR2 FQNEAQ (reference sequence). The junction had 4 bases not matched to a gene; V was cut back by 5 bases and J by 2 bases. Assay used: immunoSEQ multiplex PCR; TCRdb lists only in-frame clones, some missing. The sample lists about 41,000 clones, nearly 97% occurring once. Findings and caveats of the study: Without cell sorting, CD4 versus CD8 contributions remain unresolved. Higher Inverse Simpson Index values in graft donor and pretransplant recipient predicted broader posttransplant TCR diversity. Pathologically expanded recipient clonotypes increased progressively from day 30 to day 180 as diversity fell. Few recipient clonotypes overlapped donors; over 97% were de novo at given depth.

Note on this clone: The antigen remains unidentified.

The clonotype originates from a man between 25 and 39 years old in good health. Some clones in this sample may be carry-over from other donors' samples. V usage is TRBV7-9 and J usage is TRBJ1-4, with 8 bases fitting TRBD1. The sample comprised peripheral blood mononuclear cells. CDR3 region: CASSPRTGTNEKLFF. As DNA, the CDR3 is TGTGCCAGCAGCCCAAGGACAGGGACTAATGAAAAACTGTTTTTT.